What follows describes a single TCR beta chain. The target of this receptor is not known. Nothing much larger sits one base from this clone, and base qualities are not available. This sample was taken from a study of blood T cell repertoires in COVID-19 (TCRdb year 2020). For context, the study as a whole: Samples covering the acute and convalescent phases of COVID-19 were provided by collaborators in the United States, Italy and Spain. The repertoires were released in a freely available public database meant as a resource for research on the immune response to SARS-CoV-2. The dataset comprised deeply sampled blood TCRbeta repertoires from subjects exposed to, actively infected with, or recovered from COVID-19. Nearly every sample came with metadata listing a de-identified subject ID, COVID-19 status, age in years and sex. Samples came from the ongoing ImmuneRACE study (first 160 participants) plus 1,254 subjects from 6 global collaborators. Where available, HLA class I and class II types were obtained from metadata supplied by the sample provider rather than from assay-based typing. The prospective study material was composed of cDNA or gDNA derived from T cells, B-cell-depleted T cells, or PBMCs.

TCRbeta CDR3 regions were amplified from genomic DNA by means of the immunoSEQ Assay, a bias-controlled multiplex PCR. The published analysis was carried out like this. The number of nucleated cells in each sample was estimated from the amplification of reference gene primers within the assay. To quantify the absolute abundance of each unique TCRbeta CDR3 rearrangement, sequence reads were collapsed and filtered. Productive Simpson clonality was computed per sample as the square root of Simpson's diversity index over productive rearrangements. This is the immuneACCESS table as TCRdb keeps it, with only in-frame sequences that have V and J called. A part of the clones is gone; compared with another copy, unresolved V genes explain less than half, and the rest is unexplained. V and J calls and clone size are copied from that table; D and trimming were computed from the DNA. The sample yields some 280,000 clones; approximately 91% were counted once. Of the sample, about 0.94% is held by the ten largest clones.

The investigation overall reported the following: The amount of clinical and demographic metadata varied by source and participant and was provided uncurated.

Samples from volunteer blood donors who had recovered from COVID-19 were contributed by a second Seattle source. Collaborating institutions collected whole blood in K2EDTA tubes following their own protocols. Collaborator samples were shipped for TCRbeta analysis as frozen whole blood, isolated PBMCs, or DNA extracted from either sample type. Its CDR3 holds 15 amino acids, cysteine through phenylalanine. Solely the CDR3 DNA is kept, with 45 bases framed from the first base. The germline V gene (reference sequence) provides CDR1 GTSNPN and CDR2 SVGIG. Cut back by 0 bases and 2 bases, the V and J ends lie 14 bases apart.

The sequencing input was peripheral blood. The chain is encoded by TRBV30 joined to TRBJ2-7; TRBD2 is a weak D gene call, 6 bases matching. The clonotype was recovered from a woman aged 40 to 49 who had recovered from COVID-19. Here the CDR3 is given as CAWSVSSGGAYEQYF. The sequenced DNA: TGTGCCTGGAGTGTTAGCTCCGGCGGGGCCTACGAGCAGTACTTC.